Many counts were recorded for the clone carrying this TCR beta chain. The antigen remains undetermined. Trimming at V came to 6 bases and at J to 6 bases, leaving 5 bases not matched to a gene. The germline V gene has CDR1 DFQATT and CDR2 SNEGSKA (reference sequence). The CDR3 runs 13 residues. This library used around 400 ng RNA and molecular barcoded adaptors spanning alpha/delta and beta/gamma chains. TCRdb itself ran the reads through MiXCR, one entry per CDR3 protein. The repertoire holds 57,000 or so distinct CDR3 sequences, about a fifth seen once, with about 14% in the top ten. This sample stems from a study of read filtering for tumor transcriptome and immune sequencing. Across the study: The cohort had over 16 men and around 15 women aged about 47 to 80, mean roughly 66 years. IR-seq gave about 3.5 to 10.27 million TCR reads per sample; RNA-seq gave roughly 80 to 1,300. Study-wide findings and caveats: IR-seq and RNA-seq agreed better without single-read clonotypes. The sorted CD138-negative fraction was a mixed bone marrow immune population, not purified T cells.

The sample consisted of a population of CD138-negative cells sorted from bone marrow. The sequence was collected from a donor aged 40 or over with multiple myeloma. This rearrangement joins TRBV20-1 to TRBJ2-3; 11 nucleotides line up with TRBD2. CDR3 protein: CSAGTSGEDTQYF. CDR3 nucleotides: TGCAGTGCGGGGACTAGCGGTGAGGATACGCAGTATTTT.